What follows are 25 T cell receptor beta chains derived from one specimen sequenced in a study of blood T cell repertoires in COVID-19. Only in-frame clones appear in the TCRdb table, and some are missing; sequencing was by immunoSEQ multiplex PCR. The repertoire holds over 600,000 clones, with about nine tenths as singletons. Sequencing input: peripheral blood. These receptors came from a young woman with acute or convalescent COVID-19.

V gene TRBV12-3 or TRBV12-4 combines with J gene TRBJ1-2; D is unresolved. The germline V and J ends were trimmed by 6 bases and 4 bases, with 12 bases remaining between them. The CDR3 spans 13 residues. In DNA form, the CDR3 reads TGTGCCAGCAGCCCGACGAGCGGCTATGGCTACACCTTC. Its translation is CASSPTSGYGYTF.

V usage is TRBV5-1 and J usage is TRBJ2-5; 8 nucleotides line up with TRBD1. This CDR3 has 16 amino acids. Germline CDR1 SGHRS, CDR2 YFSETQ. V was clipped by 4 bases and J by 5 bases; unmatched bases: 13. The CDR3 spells CASSRTLRGQGETQYF. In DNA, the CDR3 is TGCGCCAGCAGCCGAACCCTCAGGGGGCAGGGGGAGACCCAGTACTTC.

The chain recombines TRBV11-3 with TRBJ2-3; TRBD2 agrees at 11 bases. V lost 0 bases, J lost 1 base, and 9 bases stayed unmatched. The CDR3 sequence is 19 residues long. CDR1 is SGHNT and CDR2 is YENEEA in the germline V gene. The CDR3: CASSLDSSLAGGRTDTQYF. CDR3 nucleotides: TGTGCCAGCAGCTTAGATTCCTCCCTAGCGGGGGGCCGCACAGATACGCAGTATTTT.

The CDR3 loop is CSVGDSSFGTGELFF. CDR3 DNA: TGCAGCGTTGGGGACAGTTCTTTCGGGACCGGGGAGCTGTTTTTT. The J gene is TRBJ2-2, the V gene TRBV29-1; TRBD1 matches at 7 bases. Germline lookup yields CDR1 SQVTM and CDR2 ANQGSEA. V was clipped by 4 bases and J by 5 bases; unmatched bases: 10. The CDR3 extends over 15 amino acids.

This chain's CDR3 is CASSDRGTGKKLFF. Written as DNA, the CDR3 is TGTGCCAGCAGTGACCGGGGGACGGGGAAAAAACTGTTTTTT. The rearrangement uses TRBV9 and TRBJ1-4, with D tentatively TRBD1 (5 bases). Trimming cost V 5 bases and J 9 bases, with 17 bases left between them. This CDR3 has 14 residues. In germline, CDR1 is SGDLS, CDR2 YYNGEE. The whole variable domain, remainder taken from reference TRBV9 and TRBJ1-4, is DSGVTQTPKHLITATGQRVTLRCSPRSGDLSVYWYQQSLDQGLQFLIQYYNGEERAKGNILERFSAQQFPDLHSELNLSSLELGDSALYFCASSDRGTGKKLFFGSGTQLSVL.

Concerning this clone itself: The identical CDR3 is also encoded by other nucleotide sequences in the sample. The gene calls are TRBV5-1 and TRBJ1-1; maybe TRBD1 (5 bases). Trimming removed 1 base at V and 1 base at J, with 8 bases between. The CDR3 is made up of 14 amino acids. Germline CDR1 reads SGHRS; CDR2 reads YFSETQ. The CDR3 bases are TGCGCCAGCAGCTTGCAGGGAGGGAACACTGAAGCTTTCTTT. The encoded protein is CASSLQGGNTEAFF.

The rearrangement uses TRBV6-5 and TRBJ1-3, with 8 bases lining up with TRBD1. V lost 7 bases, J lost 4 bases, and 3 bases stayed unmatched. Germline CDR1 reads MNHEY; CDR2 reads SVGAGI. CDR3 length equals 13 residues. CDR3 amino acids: CASTGQGGNTIYF. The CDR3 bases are TGTGCCAGCACCGGACAGGGAGGAAACACCATATATTTT.

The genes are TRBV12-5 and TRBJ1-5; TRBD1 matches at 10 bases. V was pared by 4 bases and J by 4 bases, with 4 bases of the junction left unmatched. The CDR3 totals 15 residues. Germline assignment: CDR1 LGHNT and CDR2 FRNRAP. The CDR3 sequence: CASGSGTGENQPQHF. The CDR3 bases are TGTGCTAGTGGTTCAGGGACAGGGGAGAATCAGCCCCAGCATTTT.

The CDR3 reads CAIKKTDGNTIYF. The CDR3 DNA reads as TGTGCCATCAAAAAGACAGACGGAAACACCATATATTTT. The chain uses TRBV10-3 and TRBJ1-3; a possible D gene is TRBD1 (5 bases). Trimming stripped 7 bases from V and 4 bases from J, with 11 bases between. The CDR3 runs 13 residues. Germline lookup yields CDR1 ENHRY and CDR2 SYGVKD.

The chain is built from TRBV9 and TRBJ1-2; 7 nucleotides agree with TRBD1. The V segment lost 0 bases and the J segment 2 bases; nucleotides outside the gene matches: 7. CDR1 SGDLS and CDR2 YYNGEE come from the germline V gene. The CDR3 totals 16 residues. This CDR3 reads CASSVVGDSRNYGYTF. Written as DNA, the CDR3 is TGTGCCAGCAGCGTAGTCGGGGACAGCCGGAACTATGGCTACACCTTC.

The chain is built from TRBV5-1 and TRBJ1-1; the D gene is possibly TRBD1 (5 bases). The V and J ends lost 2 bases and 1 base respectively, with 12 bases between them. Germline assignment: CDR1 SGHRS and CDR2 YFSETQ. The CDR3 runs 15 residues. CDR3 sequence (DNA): TGCGCCAGCAGCTTCTTGGCAGGGTCGAACACTGAAGCTTTCTTT. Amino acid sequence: CASSFLAGSNTEAFF.

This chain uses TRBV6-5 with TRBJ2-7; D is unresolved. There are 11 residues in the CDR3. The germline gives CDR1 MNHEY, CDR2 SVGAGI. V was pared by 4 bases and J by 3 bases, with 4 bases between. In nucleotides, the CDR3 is TGTGCCAGCAGTTCCATCTACGAGCAGTACTTC. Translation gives CASSSIYEQYF.

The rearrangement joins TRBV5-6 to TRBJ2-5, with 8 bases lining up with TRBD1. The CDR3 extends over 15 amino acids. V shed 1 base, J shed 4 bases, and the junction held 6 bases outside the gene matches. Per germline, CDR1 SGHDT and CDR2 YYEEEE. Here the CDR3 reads CASSLRQGSTETQYF. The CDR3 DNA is TGTGCCAGCAGCTTGAGACAGGGGAGTACAGAGACCCAGTACTTC.

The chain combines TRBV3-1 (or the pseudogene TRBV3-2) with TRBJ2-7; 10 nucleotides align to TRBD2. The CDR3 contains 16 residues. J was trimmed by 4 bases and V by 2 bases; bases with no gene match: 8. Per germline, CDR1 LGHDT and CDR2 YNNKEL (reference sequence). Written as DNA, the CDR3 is TGTGCCAGCAGCCAAAGGGGGGCTAGCGGGGGTTACGAGCAGTACTTC. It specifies CASSQRGASGGYEQYF.

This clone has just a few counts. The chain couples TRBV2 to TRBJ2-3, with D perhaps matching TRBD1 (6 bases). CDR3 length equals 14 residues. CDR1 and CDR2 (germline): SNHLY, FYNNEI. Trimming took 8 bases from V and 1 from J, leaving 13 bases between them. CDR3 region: CASGSGAGTDTQYF. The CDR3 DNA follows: TGTGCCAGCGGCTCAGGGGCCGGCACAGATACGCAGTATTTT.

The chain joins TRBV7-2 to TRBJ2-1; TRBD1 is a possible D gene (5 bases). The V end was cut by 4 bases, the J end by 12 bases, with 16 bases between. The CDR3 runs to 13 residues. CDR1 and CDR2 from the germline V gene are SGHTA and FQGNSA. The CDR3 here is CASSSAQGYGQFF. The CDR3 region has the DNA TGTGCCAGCAGCTCAGCTCAGGGATACGGGCAGTTCTTC.

The CDR3 sequence is CASSPRDTGANVLTF. The CDR3 region has the DNA TGTGCCAGCAGCCCCCGGGACACTGGGGCCAACGTCCTGACTTTC. V and J are TRBV9 and TRBJ2-6, with D tentatively TRBD1 (6 bases). CDR1 SGDLS and CDR2 YYNGEE come from the germline V gene. CDR3 size: 15 residues. V lost 4 bases and J 2 bases, leaving 10 bases between the germline ends.

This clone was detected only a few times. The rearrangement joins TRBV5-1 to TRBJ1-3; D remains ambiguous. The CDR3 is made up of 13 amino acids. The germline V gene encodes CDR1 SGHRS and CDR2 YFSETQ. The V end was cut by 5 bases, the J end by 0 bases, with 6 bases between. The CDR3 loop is CASRAFSGNTIYF. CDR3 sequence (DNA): TGCGCCAGCAGAGCTTTCTCTGGAAACACCATATATTTT. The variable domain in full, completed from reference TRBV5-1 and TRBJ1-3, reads KAGVTQTPRYLIKTRGQQVTLSCSPISGHRSVSWYQQTPGQGLQFLFEYFSETQRNKGNFPGRFSGRQFSNSRSEMNVSTLELGDSALYLCASRAFSGNTIYFGEGSWLTVV.

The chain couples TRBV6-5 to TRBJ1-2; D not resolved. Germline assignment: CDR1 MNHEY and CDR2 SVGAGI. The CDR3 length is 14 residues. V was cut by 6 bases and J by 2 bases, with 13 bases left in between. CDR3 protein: CASRQAGLNYGYTF. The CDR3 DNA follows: TGTGCCAGCAGGCAGGCGGGGTTAAACTATGGCTACACCTTC.

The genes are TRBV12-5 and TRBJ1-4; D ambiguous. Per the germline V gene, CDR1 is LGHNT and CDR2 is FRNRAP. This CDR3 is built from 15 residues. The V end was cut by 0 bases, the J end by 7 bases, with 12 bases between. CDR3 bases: TGTGCTAGTGGTTTGGTACTAACAATACCTGAAAAACTGTTTTTT. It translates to CASGLVLTIPEKLFF.

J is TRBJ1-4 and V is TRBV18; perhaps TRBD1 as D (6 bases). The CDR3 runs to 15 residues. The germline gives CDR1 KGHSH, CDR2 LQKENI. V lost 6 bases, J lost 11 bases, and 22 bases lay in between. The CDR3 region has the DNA TGTGCCAGCTCTCAAGGGGACATTACCGAAGAGAAACTGTTTTTT. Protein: CASSQGDITEEKLFF.

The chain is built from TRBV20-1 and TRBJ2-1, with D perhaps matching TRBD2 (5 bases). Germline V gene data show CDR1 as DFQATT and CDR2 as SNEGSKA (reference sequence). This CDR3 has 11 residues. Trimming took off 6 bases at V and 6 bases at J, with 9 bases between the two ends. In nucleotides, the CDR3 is TGCAGTGCCGGTCGGGGCAATGAGCAGTTCTTC. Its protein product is CSAGRGNEQFF.

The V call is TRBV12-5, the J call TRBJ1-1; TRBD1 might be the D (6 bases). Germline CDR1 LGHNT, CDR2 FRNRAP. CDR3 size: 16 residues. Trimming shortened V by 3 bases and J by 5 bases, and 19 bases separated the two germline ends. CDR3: CASGFSSGDLITEAFF. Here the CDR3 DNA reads TGTGCTAGTGGTTTCTCTTCAGGGGATTTGATAACTGAAGCTTTCTTT.

CDR3 DNA sequence: TGTGCCAGCAGTTTTCTTCTTATCGGACAGGGAAATCAGCCCCAGCATTTT. Translation: CASSFLLIGQGNQPQHF. The rearrangement uses TRBV6-2 or TRBV6-3 and TRBJ1-5, with TRBD1 matching over 8 bases. Germline CDR1 MNHEY, CDR2 SVGEGT. J gave up 4 bases and V 4 bases, and 12 bases lay outside the gene matches. This CDR3 contains 17 residues.

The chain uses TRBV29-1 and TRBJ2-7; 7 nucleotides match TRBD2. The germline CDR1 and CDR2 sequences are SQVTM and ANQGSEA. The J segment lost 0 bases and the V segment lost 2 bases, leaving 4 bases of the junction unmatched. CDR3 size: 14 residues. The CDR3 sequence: CSVERAGDSYEQYF. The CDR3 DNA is TGCAGCGTTGAAAGGGCGGGGGACTCCTACGAGCAGTACTTC.